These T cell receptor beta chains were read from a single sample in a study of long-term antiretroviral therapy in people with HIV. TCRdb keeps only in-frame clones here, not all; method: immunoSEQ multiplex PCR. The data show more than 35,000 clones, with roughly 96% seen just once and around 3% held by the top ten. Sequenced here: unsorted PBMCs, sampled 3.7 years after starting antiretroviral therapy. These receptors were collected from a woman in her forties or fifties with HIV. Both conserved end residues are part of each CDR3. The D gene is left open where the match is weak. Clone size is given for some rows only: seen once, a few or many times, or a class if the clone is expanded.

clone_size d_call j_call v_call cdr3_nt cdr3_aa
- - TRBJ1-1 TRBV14 TGTGCCAGCAGCCCGACAGTGAACACTGAAGCTTTCTTT CASSPTVNTEAFF
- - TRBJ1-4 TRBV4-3 TGCGCCAGCAGCCAAGACAGGGGAGGTAGTGAAAAACTGTTTTTT CASSQDRGGSEKLFF
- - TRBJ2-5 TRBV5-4 TGTGCCAGCAGCTTGGTCCTAGAACAAGAGACCCAGTACTTC CASSLVLEQETQYF
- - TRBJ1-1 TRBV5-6 TGTGCCAGCAGCCAACAGGGAAGGACTGAAGCTTTCTTT CASSQQGRTEAFF
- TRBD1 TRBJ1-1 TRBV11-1 TGTGCCAGCAGCTTAGAGGGGGACAGGGTGAACACTGAAGCTTTCTTT CASSLEGDRVNTEAFF
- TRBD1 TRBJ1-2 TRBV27 TGTGCCAGCAGTTTCTTGGGACAGGGTGGAGGCTACACCTTC CASSFLGQGGGYTF
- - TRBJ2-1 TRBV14 TGTGCCAGCAGCCAATTAGGGGGGGGACGGTACAATGAGCAGTTCTTC CASSQLGGGRYNEQFF
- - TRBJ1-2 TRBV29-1 TGCAGCGTTACAACAGGGTCCTATGATGGCTACACCTTC CSVTTGSYDGYTF
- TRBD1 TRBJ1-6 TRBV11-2 TGTGCCAGCAGCTTAGCGGGACAGGGGCCCTATAATTCACCCCTCCACTTT CASSLAGQGPYNSPLHF
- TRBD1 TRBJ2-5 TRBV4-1 TGCGCCAGCACCGAAGGCAAGAGACAGGGTGGGGAGACCCAGTACTTC CASTEGKRQGGETQYF
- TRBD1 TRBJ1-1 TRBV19 TGTGCCAGTAGCGCGGACAGGCGGAACACTGAAGCTTTCTTT CASSADRRNTEAFF
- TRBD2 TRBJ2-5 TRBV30 TGTGCCTGGAGTGTACAGATCACGGCGGGGGGGCAGCAGACCCAGTACTTC CAWSVQITAGGQQTQYF
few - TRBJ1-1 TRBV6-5 TGTGCCAGCAGTTACGGGCCTGAAGCTTTCTTT CASSYGPEAFF
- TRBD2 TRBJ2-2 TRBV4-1 TGCGCCAGCAGCCACCGAGTCGGGGGGACCGGGGAGCTGTTTTTT CASSHRVGGTGELFF
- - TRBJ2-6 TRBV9 TGTGCCAGCAGCGTAACTGGGGCCAACGTCCTGACTTTC CASSVTGANVLTF
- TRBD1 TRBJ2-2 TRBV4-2 TGTGCCAGCAGCCAAGGTCAGGGGGCGGTCGGGGAGCTGTTTTTT CASSQGQGAVGELFF
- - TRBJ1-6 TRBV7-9 TGTGCCAGCAGCTTATCAGGGTCGCCTTCACCCCTCCACTTT CASSLSGSPSPLHF
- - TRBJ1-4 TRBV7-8 TGTGCCAGCAGCTTCAGGACAGACACGTCGGAACTGTTTTTT CASSFRTDTSELFF
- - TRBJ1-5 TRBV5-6 TGTGCCAGCAGCTTGAGTCTGGGGAAAGGGCAGCCCCAGCATTTT CASSLSLGKGQPQHF
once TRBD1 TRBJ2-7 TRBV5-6 TGTGCCAGCAGCTTTTACAGGGGGACCTACGAGCAGTACTTC CASSFYRGTYEQYF
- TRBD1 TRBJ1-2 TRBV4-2 TGTGCCAGCAGCCAAGAGACAGGGAGCTATGGCTACACCTTC CASSQETGSYGYTF
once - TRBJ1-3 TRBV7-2 TGTGCCAGCAGCTTAGGACAGTCTGGAAACACCATATATTTT CASSLGQSGNTIYF
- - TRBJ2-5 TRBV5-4 TGTGCCAGCAGCTTGATCGGCGGAGAAGAGACCCAGTACTTC CASSLIGGEETQYF
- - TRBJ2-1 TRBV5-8 TGTGCCAGCAGTAGGCGGCCTCTCTACAATGAGCAGTTCTTC CASSRRPLYNEQFF
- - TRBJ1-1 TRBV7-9 TGTGCCAGCAGCTTAGATGGGTCTAGGAATGCCGGAGCTTTCTTT CASSLDGSRNAGAFF
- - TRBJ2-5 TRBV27 TGTGCCAGCAGCCCCCTCGACAGCGAAGAGACCCAGTACTTC CASSPLDSEETQYF